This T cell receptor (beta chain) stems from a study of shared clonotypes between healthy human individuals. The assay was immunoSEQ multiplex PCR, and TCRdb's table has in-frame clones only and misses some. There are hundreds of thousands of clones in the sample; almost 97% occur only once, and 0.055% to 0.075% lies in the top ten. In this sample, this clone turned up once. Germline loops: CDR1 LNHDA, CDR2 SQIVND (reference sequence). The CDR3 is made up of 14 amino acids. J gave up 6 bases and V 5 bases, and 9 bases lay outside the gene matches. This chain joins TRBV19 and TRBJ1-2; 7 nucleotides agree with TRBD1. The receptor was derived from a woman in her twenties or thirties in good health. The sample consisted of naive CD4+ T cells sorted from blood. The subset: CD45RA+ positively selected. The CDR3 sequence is CASSLDRRGDGYTF. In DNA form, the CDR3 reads TGTGCCAGTAGTTTGGACAGGCGTGGCGATGGCTACACCTTC.